This T cell receptor (beta chain) comes out of a study of diagnostic markers for celiac disease (TCRdb year 2020). The germline V gene specifies SGHTA as CDR1 and FQGNSA as CDR2. There are 19 amino acids in the CDR3, from cysteine to phenylalanine inclusive. No DNA appears here. For sequencing, an Illumina MiSeq was employed. The reads were reprocessed in TCRdb, with one entry per CDR3 protein sequence and no accompanying DNA. The sample table includes 7,000 to 9,500 distinct CDR3 sequences. The top ten constitute approximately 5.8% of the sample. In regard to this clonotype: Its antigen is unknown.

This clonotype was obtained from a human donor. This table probably holds off-target reads from a library built for another chain. Sequencing was done on a sample of either unsorted cells or a sorted T cell fraction (not recorded which). The rearrangement joined TRBV7-2 to TRBJ1-1; TCRdb's assignment of TRBD1 cannot be checked, as there is no DNA. CDR3 reads: CASSLVDWATRPMNTEAFF.